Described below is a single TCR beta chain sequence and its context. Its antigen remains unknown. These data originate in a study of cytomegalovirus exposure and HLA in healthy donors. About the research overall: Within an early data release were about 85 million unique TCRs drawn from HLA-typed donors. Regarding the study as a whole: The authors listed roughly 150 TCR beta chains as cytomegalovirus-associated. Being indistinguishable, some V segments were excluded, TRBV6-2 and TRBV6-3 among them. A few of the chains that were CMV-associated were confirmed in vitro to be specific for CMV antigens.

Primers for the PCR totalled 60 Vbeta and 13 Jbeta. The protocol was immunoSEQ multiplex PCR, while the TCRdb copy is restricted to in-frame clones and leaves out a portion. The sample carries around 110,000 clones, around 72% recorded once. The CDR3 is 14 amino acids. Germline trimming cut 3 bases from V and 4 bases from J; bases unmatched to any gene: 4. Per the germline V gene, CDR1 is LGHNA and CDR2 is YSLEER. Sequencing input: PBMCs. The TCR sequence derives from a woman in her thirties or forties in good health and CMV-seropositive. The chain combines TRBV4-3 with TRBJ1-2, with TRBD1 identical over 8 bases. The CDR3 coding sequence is TGCGCCAGCAGCCACGCAGGGGGCAGCTATGGCTACACCTTC. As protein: CASSHAGGSYGYTF.